What follows are 5 T cell receptor beta chains derived from one specimen sequenced in a study of cytomegalovirus exposure and HLA in healthy donors. A multiplex PCR was run with 60 Vbeta primers and 13 Jbeta primers. Sequencing used immunoSEQ multiplex PCR; TCRdb keeps in-frame clones, though not all of them. This sample has fewer than 100,000 clones, with over 70% found just once. The specimen sequenced was PBMCs. The source of these receptors is a male donor in good health and CMV-seronegative.

The DNA of the CDR3 is TGTGCCAGCAGTTTAACCCTGAGCTCTGGAAACACCATATATTTT. Encoded protein: CASSLTLSSGNTIYF. The rearrangement links TRBV28 to TRBJ1-3; the D is unclear. Trimming pared 2 bases from V and 0 bases from J, leaving 8 bases between. This CDR3 spans 15 amino acids. Germline V gene lookup returns CDR1 MDHEN and CDR2 SYDVKM.

The CDR3 nucleotides are TGTGCCAGCAGCTTAGCGCTAAATGAAAAACTGTTTTTT. Protein sequence: CASSLALNEKLFF. The V and J genes are TRBV7-9 and TRBJ1-4; D uncertain. Trimming shortened V by 0 bases and J by 5 bases, and 4 bases separated the two germline ends. Germline values: CDR1 SEHNR, CDR2 FQNEAQ (reference sequence). The CDR3 is 13 amino acids.

The chain recombines TRBV2 with TRBJ2-7; D call uncertain. Between the trimmed V and J ends, which lost 8 bases and 0 bases, there was a span of 11 bases. The CDR3 has 13 residues. From germline, CDR1 is SNHLY and CDR2 FYNNEI. The CDR3 DNA is TGTGCCAGCGGATCCGACACCTCCTACGAGCAGTACTTC. Protein: CASGSDTSYEQYF.

J is TRBJ1-1 and V is TRBV5-1; 7 positions match TRBD1. The ends lost 5 bases at V and 5 bases at J; junction bases unmatched: 18. The CDR3 loop spans 17 amino acids. CDR1 SGHRS and CDR2 YFSETQ come from the germline V gene. In nucleotides, the CDR3 is TGCGCCAGCAGTCAAAAGGGGGCCCCGGAGGTTGAGACTGAAGCTTTCTTT. Translated: CASSQKGAPEVETEAFF.

This chain uses TRBV5-1 with TRBJ2-1, with a tentative D call TRBD1 (5 bases). The CDR3 consists of 16 residues. CDR1 and CDR2 (germline): SGHRS, YFSETQ. Deletions cut 0 bases from V and 6 bases from J, with 16 bases between. This CDR3 reads CASSLELPGLGNEQFF. The CDR3 region has the DNA TGCGCCAGCAGCTTGGAACTGCCAGGGCTGGGCAATGAGCAGTTCTTC.